The present TCR beta chain was sequenced within a study of T cell responses to AZD1222 COVID-19 vaccine listed by TCRdb under 2021. About the investigation overall: A total of 233 trial participants underwent TCR sequencing, of whom 207 had received two doses of AZD1222 and about 25 had received two doses of the MenACWY control vaccine. Trial participants were enrolled by age into 18-55, 56-69 and 70-plus year subgroups, with approximately 150, 30 and 60 TCR-sequenced participants respectively. What the authors observed across the whole study: Because no day 14 peak-response samples were available, the repertoires could be characterized only after the peak T cell response. After two AZD1222 doses, spike-specific TCR breadth and depth were significantly higher than at day 0 and than in MenACWY recipients. The vaccine-associated CD4 TCRs covered the entire spike protein, and the dominant responses fell in regions 160-218 and 743-854. Conclusions about previously exposed vaccinees are limited, since just a handful of AZD1222 recipients were seropositive for SARS-CoV-2 at baseline. Most participants were white British and females outnumbered males, and the authors suggested that clonal diversity may have been underestimated. In the small 56-69-year group, the increase in depth fell short of significance, most likely because of low power. Reportedly, almost half of the unique spike-specific TCRs recognized epitopes lying outside the regions that are mutated in the B.1.351 and B.1.1.7 variants.

Trimming removed 4 bases from V and 2 bases from J, leaving 15 bases between the germline ends. The germline V gene encodes CDR1 SGHNT and CDR2 YYREEE (reference sequence). Taken from cysteine to phenylalanine, the CDR3 has 15 residues. The only DNA kept is the CDR3, 45 bases in frame from the first base. As concerns this clone: There is no known antigen for this receptor. No base qualities exist here, and no much larger clone lies one base off it.

This specimen's time point label, per the study, means: about 28 days (+/-7) after the second vaccine dose. The sample's treatment or condition, from its label and the paper: meningococcal conjugate vaccine given as trial control. Vaccinee samples were obtained from the UK trials COV001 and COV002, which included a single-blind randomized controlled phase 2/3 trial of AZD1222 (ChAdOx1 nCoV-19) in healthy adults. For TCRbeta chain sequencing, PBMC samples from trial participants were taken at day 0 and at day 28 after the second dose. The CDR3 regions of human TCRbeta chains were analyzed by immunosequencing. The paper's processing steps were these. TCRs in the repertoires were matched against a reference library of SARS-CoV-2-specific TCRs that had been generated with the MIRA antigen-specificity platform. Breadth meant the fraction of unique TCRs that were SARS-CoV-2-associated, whereas depth meant the fraction of total T cells that were SARS-CoV-2-associated. Using the MIRA data, every spike-specific TCR was mapped to the spike region that the TCR reacted to and assigned to either a CD4 or a CD8 class. Log10-transformed breadth and depth values were compared by one-way ANOVA with Sidak's multiple comparisons tests. In its TCRdb copy, this immuneACCESS table keeps in-frame sequences only and misses some clones. Where compared with another copy, unresolved V genes explain less than half of these, and the others have no known cause. The V and J calls and clone size are taken from that table; D and trimming were inferred from the DNA. The sample table contains 150,000 to 200,000 clones; only one count was recorded for around 90% of them. The ten largest account for 3.5% to 5.5% of the sample.

Rearrangement joined TRBV5-4 to TRBJ1-2; tentative D gene TRBD1, with 6 bases matching. The material was peripheral blood, obtained 28 days after the second dose of the MenACWY control vaccine. The receptor was derived from an adult who received the MenACWY meningococcal vaccine as a control. The CDR3 region reads CASSPEPGTNYGYTF. The DNA reads as follows: TGTGCCAGCAGCCCAGAACCCGGGACAAACTATGGCTACACCTTC.